Shown below are 3 T cell receptor beta chains from a single sample sequenced in a study of CD8+CD57+ T cells in acquired aplastic anemia. The template for TCR beta VDJ and CDR3 sequence profiling was genomic DNA. TCRdb reanalysed the reads using MiXCR and keeps one entry per CDR3 protein. This sample has 170,000 or so distinct CDR3 sequences, with about 48% found just once. Patients chosen for sequencing had CD8+CD57+ cells that had expanded, as shown by flow cytometry. The sequencing sample was made of sorted CD4+, CD8+, or CD8+CD57+ T cells (not recorded which) from PBMCs. The receptors originated from a human donor with aplastic anemia.

The chain combines TRBV2 with TRBJ2-3; D gene unclear. Trimming took 4 bases from V and 2 from J, leaving 7 bases between them. Germline V gene sequence: CDR1 SNHLY, CDR2 FYNNEI. The CDR3 sequence is 13 residues long. The CDR3 reads CASSGRDTDTQYF. The CDR3 DNA reads TGTGCCAGCAGTGGTCGCGACACAGATACGCAGTATTTT.

This clonotype has at least ten counts. This chain links TRBV5-1 with TRBJ1-2; D remains ambiguous. Trimming shortened V by 3 bases and J by 6 bases, and 15 bases separated the two germline ends. CDR3 length: 14 residues. Germline V CDR1 and CDR2: SGHRS, YFSETQ. CDR3 loop: CASSWGGQADGYTF. The CDR3 DNA reads as TGCGCCAGCAGCTGGGGTGGGCAGGCGGATGGCTACACCTTC.

This clonotype was detected many times. This sequence joins TRBV6-6 and TRBJ1-1, with a possible D match to TRBD1 (5 bases). This CDR3 comprises 14 residues. Trimming took off 6 bases at V and 5 bases at J, with 16 bases between the two ends. Germline values: CDR1 MNHNY, CDR2 SVGAGI (reference sequence). The CDR3 sequence is CASSAGDGRTEAFF. The DNA of the CDR3 is TGTGCCAGCAGCGCCGGGGACGGGAGGACTGAAGCTTTCTTT.